Following are 30 T cell receptor beta chains from one sample sequenced in a study of a mutant IDH1 vaccine in newly diagnosed glioma. Clones were sequenced by immunoSEQ multiplex PCR, and TCRdb holds only the in-frame ones, with some missing. The profile shows approximately 61,000 clones, roughly 76% of them singletons. Specified time point: week 35, safety follow-up. What each vaccine dose contained was 300 ug of mutant IDH1 20-mer peptide, accompanied by topical imiquimod. Their specific antigens are unknown. The sequences come from PBMCs, collected from a glioma patient whose treatment included an IDH1 peptide vaccine. Receptor source: a man aged 35 to 55 with glioma.

This clone occurred a few times. This chain joins TRBV6-1 and TRBJ2-1, with 9 bases lining up with TRBD2. V was pared by 2 bases and J by 9 bases, with 8 bases of the junction left unmatched. Looked up from germline, CDR1 is MNHNS and CDR2 is SASEGT. The CDR3 consists of 15 residues. CDR3 amino acids: CASSERLASGVEQFF. In DNA, the CDR3 is TGTGCCAGCAGTGAAAGGTTAGCTAGCGGGGTTGAGCAGTTCTTC.

The chain has TRBV9 and TRBJ1-3; D ambiguous. Germline values: CDR1 SGDLS, CDR2 YYNGEE. CDR3 size: 13 residues. Trimming stripped 2 bases from V and 2 bases from J, with 5 bases between. The CDR3 region has the DNA TGTGCCAGCAGCGTGGGGACTGGAAACACCATATATTTT. The encoded protein is CASSVGTGNTIYF.

The chain has TRBV5-4 and TRBJ2-7, with a tentative D call TRBD1 (5 bases). V gave up 0 bases and J gave up 5 bases, with 9 bases separating them. The CDR3 has 13 residues. Germline CDR1 and CDR2: SGHNT and YYREEE (reference sequence). CDR3 residues: CASSLVGAHEQYF. CDR3 in DNA: TGTGCCAGCAGCTTGGTTGGGGCCCACGAGCAGTACTTC.

The genes are TRBV5-4 and TRBJ2-3; D unclear. The V gene's germline CDR1 is SGHNT and CDR2 YYREEE (reference sequence). The CDR3 totals 14 residues. The V and J ends lost 3 bases and 6 bases respectively, with 14 bases between them. The CDR3 region has the DNA TGTGCCAGCAGCTCGGAGAGGTCATTGGATACGCAGTATTTT. Its protein is CASSSERSLDTQYF.

J is TRBJ2-3 and V is TRBV6-5; D is undetermined. Germline loops: CDR1 MNHEY, CDR2 SVGAGI. Trimming stripped 0 bases from V and 0 bases from J, with 7 bases between. The CDR3 contains 15 residues. The chain's CDR3 is CASSYSARSTDTQYF. CDR3 nucleotides: TGTGCCAGCAGTTACTCAGCTAGGAGCACAGATACGCAGTATTTT.

This chain joins TRBV30 and TRBJ2-5, with a possible D match to TRBD2 (5 bases). The J call is uncertain, as TRBJ2-7 better fits the DNA end. This CDR3 has 13 amino acids. Per germline, CDR1 GTSNPN and CDR2 SVGIG (reference sequence). The CDR3: CAWTVGVRGEQYF. The CDR3 nucleotides read TGTGCCTGGACCGTCGGGGTTCGGGGCGAGCAGTACTTC.

V is TRBV4-1 and J is TRBJ1-6; D call uncertain. CDR1 and CDR2 (germline): MGHRA, YSYEKL. The CDR3 runs 15 residues. Trimming shortened V by 1 base and J by 15 bases, and 19 bases separated the two germline ends. The CDR3 DNA sequence: TGCGCCAGCAGCCAAGTTGAGGGCTCCTCGGTGGGCCTCCACTTT. Translation: CASSQVEGSSVGLHF.

The V and J genes are TRBV4-1 and TRBJ1-5, with D perhaps matching TRBD1 (6 bases). The CDR3 consists of 15 residues. Per the germline V gene, CDR1 is MGHRA and CDR2 is YSYEKL. V was pared by 2 bases and J by 5 bases, with 13 bases between. CDR3 sequence: CASSQLQGLHQPQHF. CDR3 sequence (DNA): TGCGCCAGCAGCCAACTACAGGGTTTACATCAGCCCCAGCATTTT.

This clone has only one observation. This chain connects TRBV15 to TRBJ2-7; D perhaps matches TRBD2 (6 bases). The CDR3 contains 16 residues. V shed 2 bases and J shed 3 bases, with 17 bases lying between them. The V gene's germline CDR1 is LNHNV and CDR2 YYDKDF (reference sequence). CDR3 bases: TGTGCCACCAGCAGACGACGGGACTCCGTAAGCTACGAGCAGTACTTC. It translates to CATSRRRDSVSYEQYF. The full variable domain, rest sourced from reference TRBV15 and TRBJ2-7, is DAMVIQNPRYQVTQFGKPVTLSCSQTLNHNVMYWYQQKSSQAPKLLFHYYDKDFNNEADTPDNFQSRRPNTSFCFLDIRSPGLGDTAMYLCATSRRRDSVSYEQYFGPGTRLTVT.

This chain joins TRBV15 and TRBJ2-5; D is possibly TRBD2 (6 bases). The J call is doubtful: the DNA matches TRBJ2-7 better. CDR1 LNHNV and CDR2 YYDKDF come from the germline V gene (reference sequence). This CDR3 is built from 16 residues. The CDR3 spells CATSPQSRGNSYEQYF. CDR3 DNA: TGTGCCACCAGCCCTCAATCACGGGGGAACTCCTACGAGCAGTACTTC.

The gene calls are TRBV10-1 and TRBJ2-3; D is undetermined. Germline-derived CDR1 and CDR2 are WNHNN and SYGVQD (reference sequence). The CDR3 covers 11 residues. V lost 8 bases, J lost 5 bases, and 8 bases lay in between. CDR3 DNA sequence: TGCGCCAGCTCGGCCGGAGATACGCAGTATTTT. Amino acids: CASSAGDTQYF.

The chain combines TRBV7-2 with TRBJ1-2, with D possibly TRBD1 on 6 matching bases. V was pared by 2 bases and J by 3 bases, with 16 bases between. There are 16 residues in the CDR3. Germline V gives CDR1 SGHTA, CDR2 FQGNSA. This chain's CDR3 is CASSLPTDRPDYGYTF. CDR3 nucleotide sequence: TGTGCCAGCAGCTTACCAACGGACAGACCAGACTATGGCTACACCTTC.

The V gene is TRBV6-4, the J gene TRBJ2-3; D may match TRBD1 or TRBD2 (5 bases each). The ends were cut back, 6 bases at V and 3 bases at J, with 13 bases in the middle. The CDR3 runs 14 residues. The germline CDR1 and CDR2 sequences are MRHNA and SNTAGT. The CDR3 nucleotides read TGTGCCAGCAGGGGTGGGGACCCGACAGATACGCAGTATTTT. It yields the protein CASRGGDPTDTQYF.

This chain uses TRBV28 with TRBJ2-7; D is unclear. Trimming took 4 bases from V and 5 from J, leaving 12 bases between them. The CDR3 runs 13 residues. Germline V lookup: CDR1 MDHEN, CDR2 SYDVKM. The CDR3, as DNA: TGTGCCAGCAGTTCGACGGGTTTGAACGAGCAGTACTTC. It encodes CASSSTGLNEQYF.

This sequence joins TRBV5-6 and TRBJ2-1; D not certain. The germline CDR1 and CDR2 sequences are SGHDT and YYEEEE. This CDR3 has 16 residues. Trimming shortened V by 1 base and J by 8 bases, and 19 bases separated the two germline ends. CDR3 protein: CASSLWSLVWEDEQFF. CDR3 nucleotides: TGTGCCAGCAGCTTGTGGAGTCTAGTTTGGGAAGATGAGCAGTTCTTC.

In DNA form, the CDR3 reads TGTGCCAGCTCATCTTGGACGGGAGGGGTTTCCAACGAGCAGTACTTC. Translating it yields CASSSWTGGVSNEQYF. V and J are TRBV18 and TRBJ2-7; 8 bases are shared with TRBD2. The length of the CDR3 is 16 residues. Losses at the gene ends were 5 bases for V and 5 bases for J; bases not matched to a gene: 14. Germline CDR1 KGHSH, CDR2 LQKENI.

In this sample, this clone turned up a few times. The V call is TRBV9, the J call TRBJ2-7; D is unresolved. CDR3 length: 14 amino acids. V shed 0 bases and J shed 5 bases, with 12 bases lying between them. Per the germline V gene, CDR1 is SGDLS and CDR2 is YYNGEE. CDR3 sequence reads: CASSVDGRRDEQYF. Here the CDR3 DNA reads TGTGCCAGCAGCGTAGATGGAAGGAGAGACGAGCAGTACTTC.

The genes are TRBV30 and TRBJ2-1; TRBD1 matches at 10 bases. The CDR3 consists of 14 residues. The V and J ends lost 4 bases and 6 bases, in that order; junction bases with no gene match: 6. Germline CDR1 reads GTSNPN; CDR2 reads SVGIG (reference sequence). DNA of the CDR3: TGTGCCTGGACTGGGACAGGGGCCATCAATGAGCAGTTCTTC. The encoded protein is CAWTGTGAINEQFF.

V gene TRBV7-2 combines with J gene TRBJ2-7; D unclear. CDR3 length: 14 residues. Trimming took off 5 bases at V and 0 bases at J, with 11 bases between the two ends. Germline CDR1 SGHTA, CDR2 FQGNSA. The CDR3 is CASSPNPTSYEQYF. In DNA form, the CDR3 reads TGTGCCAGCAGCCCTAACCCGACCTCCTACGAGCAGTACTTC.

J is TRBJ2-6 and V is TRBV30; the D gene is possibly TRBD1 (5 bases). CDR1 GTSNPN and CDR2 SVGIG come from the germline V gene (reference sequence). The germline V and J ends were trimmed by 4 bases and 4 bases, with 11 bases remaining between them. CDR3 length equals 14 residues. The CDR3 loop is CAWTLGAGANVLTF. For the CDR3, the DNA is TGTGCCTGGACCCTAGGGGCCGGGGCCAACGTCCTGACTTTC.

This chain uses TRBV6-4 with TRBJ1-2; 10 bases agree with TRBD1. Germline assignment: CDR1 MRHNA and CDR2 SNTAGT. The CDR3 totals 15 residues. Trimming at V came to 6 bases and at J to 4 bases, leaving 8 bases not matched to a gene. This CDR3 reads CASSWGQGSPYGYTF. The DNA of the CDR3 is TGTGCCAGCAGCTGGGGACAGGGGAGTCCCTATGGCTACACCTTC.

The CDR3 bases are TGTGCCAGCAGCTACTACCAAGAGACCCAGTACTTC. This codes for CASSYYQETQYF. The V gene is TRBV7-6, the J gene TRBJ2-5; unclear D gene. Per the germline V gene, CDR1 is SGHVS and CDR2 is FNYEAQ. This CDR3 is 12 amino acids long. V lost 4 bases and J 0 bases, leaving 3 bases between the germline ends.

The chain links TRBV5-6 to TRBJ1-2; 9 nucleotides match TRBD1. V gave up 0 bases and J gave up 4 bases; unmatched junction bases: 10. This CDR3 has 17 residues. Germline V CDR1 and CDR2: SGHDT, YYEEEE. CDR3 nucleotides: TGTGCCAGCAGCTTGGATTCCGGGACAGGGTCATTCTATGGCTACACCTTC. This codes for CASSLDSGTGSFYGYTF.

The gene calls are TRBV2 and TRBJ1-5; D may be TRBD1 (5 bases). The CDR3 sequence is 14 residues long. Germline V gene sequence: CDR1 SNHLY, CDR2 FYNNEI. Trimming removed 6 bases at V and 2 bases at J, with 11 bases between. The CDR3 region has the DNA TGTGCCAGCAGCTACGACAGTGGCAATCAGCCCCAGCATTTT. This encodes CASSYDSGNQPQHF.

V gene TRBV19 combines with J gene TRBJ1-3; tentatively, D is TRBD1 (6 bases). The V end lost 6 bases, the J end lost 0 bases, and 15 bases lay between the germline ends. The CDR3 has 16 amino acids. Per the germline V gene, CDR1 is LNHDA and CDR2 is SQIVND (reference sequence). The chain's CDR3 is CASRPARGHSGNTIYF. Here the CDR3 DNA reads TGTGCCAGTAGACCGGCCAGGGGACACTCTGGAAACACCATATATTTT.

This clone was seen a few times. This rearrangement joins TRBV15 to TRBJ2-7; D uncertain. There are 11 residues in the CDR3. Germline V lookup: CDR1 LNHNV, CDR2 YYDKDF (reference sequence). V lost 1 base, J lost 5 bases, and 3 bases lay in between. CDR3 nucleotides: TGTGCCACCAGCAGAGGGGACGAGCAGTACTTC. It is translated as CATSRGDEQYF.

By sample fraction, this clone is medium-sized (0.01 to 0.1%). Sequence at one end of the junction differs from germline and may be a read error. V and J are TRBV4-3 and TRBJ1-2, with a weak D call TRBD1 (6 bases). This CDR3 has 12 residues. CDR1 and CDR2 from the germline V gene are LGHNA and YSLEER. CDR3 in amino acids: CASSLAGGGAAF. The CDR3 DNA reads as TGCGCCAGCAGCCTTGCGGGGGGCGGGGCGGCCTTC.

The rearrangement uses TRBV5-4 and TRBJ2-6; D may be TRBD1 (5 bases). Germline V gene sequence: CDR1 SGHNT, CDR2 YYREEE (reference sequence). The CDR3 is 14 residues long. The V and J ends lost 4 bases and 4 bases respectively, with 9 bases between them. DNA of the CDR3: TGTGCCAGCAGCCCGCAGGGAGGGGCCAACGTCCTGACTTTC. Translating it yields CASSPQGGANVLTF.

This chain uses TRBV27 with TRBJ1-2, with D possibly TRBD1 on 6 matching bases. This CDR3 is built from 17 residues. Germline-derived CDR1 and CDR2 are MNHEY and SMNVEV (reference sequence). V lost 6 bases, J lost 4 bases, and 24 bases lay in between. The CDR3 reads CASSPLKGGRLGYGYTF. The DNA of the CDR3 is TGTGCCAGCAGCCCCCTCAAGGGGGGGCGACTGGGCTATGGCTACACCTTC.

The CDR3 reads CASSDVGGPGNTIYF. The CDR3, as DNA: TGTGCCAGCAGTGATGTGGGAGGTCCTGGAAACACCATATATTTT. The chain recombines TRBV2 with TRBJ1-3; D is uncertain. Trimming removed 3 bases from V and 2 bases from J, with 11 bases in between. The CDR3 sequence is 15 residues long. The germline V gene has CDR1 SNHLY and CDR2 FYNNEI.